These 13 T cell receptor beta chains were sequenced from one sample in a study of shared clonotypes between healthy human individuals. Only in-frame clones appear in the TCRdb table, and some are missing; sequencing was by immunoSEQ multiplex PCR. Of about 610,000 clones listed, approximately 96% are singletons. In the naive CD8 group, cells lacked CD45RO and were positively selected for CCR7, so terminally differentiated effector memory CD45RA+ cells were left out. The sample was naive CD8+ T cells sorted from blood. These receptors were taken from a woman aged 25-40 years in good health.

The chain joins TRBV5-1 to TRBJ2-2, with TRBD1 matching 9 bases. V trimming: 4 bases; J trimming: 7 bases; junction bases outside the gene matches: 5. The CDR3 covers 14 residues. The germline V gene encodes CDR1 SGHRS and CDR2 YFSETQ. CDR3 amino acids: CASSEGQGFGELFF. CDR3 DNA sequence: TGCGCCAGCAGCGAGGGACAGGGCTTCGGGGAGCTGTTTTTT. The full variable domain, in which reference TRBV5-1 and TRBJ2-2 provide the parts outside the CDR3, is KAGVTQTPRYLIKTRGQQVTLSCSPISGHRSVSWYQQTPGQGLQFLFEYFSETQRNKGNFPGRFSGRQFSNSRSEMNVSTLELGDSALYLCASSEGQGFGELFFGEGSRLTVL.

This chain connects TRBV6-5 to TRBJ2-7, with 10 bases that match TRBD2. The CDR3 is made up of 15 amino acids. After removal of 0 bases from V and 7 bases from J, the junction contained 6 bases not matched to a gene. Germline loops: CDR1 MNHEY, CDR2 SVGAGI. The CDR3 protein is CASSYSSSGGREQYF. The CDR3 DNA sequence: TGTGCCAGCAGTTACTCGTCTAGCGGGGGCAGGGAGCAGTACTTC.

Turning to this clone: At the DNA level, this CDR3 is encoded by other sequences in the same sample as well. The rearrangement links TRBV28 to TRBJ1-2; D gene ambiguous. This CDR3 region has 11 residues. V lost 3 bases and J lost 7, with 6 bases in between. CDR1 MDHEN and CDR2 SYDVKM come from the germline V gene. The CDR3 DNA reads as TGTGCCAGCAGTTTCTTGGGTGGCTACACCTTC. It encodes CASSFLGGYTF.

The chain joins TRBV11-3 to TRBJ2-7; D is unclear. Germline-derived CDR1 and CDR2 are SGHNT and YENEEA. The V and J ends lost 1 base and 4 bases respectively, with 8 bases between them. CDR3 length: 13 residues. The CDR3 nucleotides read TGTGCCAGCAGCTTAGCCCCGTTATACGAGCAGTACTTC. Amino acids: CASSLAPLYEQYF.

This chain uses TRBV6-5 with TRBJ2-7, with TRBD2 matching over 8 bases. CDR3 length: 14 residues. After removal of 5 bases from V and 2 bases from J, the junction contained 5 bases not matched to a gene. Germline values: CDR1 MNHEY, CDR2 SVGAGI. The CDR3 region has the DNA TGTGCCAGCAGTACTAGCGGAGAAGCCTACGAGCAGTACTTC. The encoded protein is CASSTSGEAYEQYF.

The chain combines TRBV5-1 with TRBJ2-5, with TRBD2 matching 8 bases. V dropped 3 bases and J dropped 4; count of bases not matched to a gene: 5. The CDR3 loop spans 14 amino acids. CDR1 is SGHRS and CDR2 is YFSETQ in the germline V gene. The CDR3 DNA sequence: TGCGCCAGCAGCTCCGAGGGACTAGTAGAGACCCAGTACTTC. Protein sequence: CASSSEGLVETQYF. Supplemented by reference TRBV5-1 and TRBJ2-5, the full variable domain reads KAGVTQTPRYLIKTRGQQVTLSCSPISGHRSVSWYQQTPGQGLQFLFEYFSETQRNKGNFPGRFSGRQFSNSRSEMNVSTLELGDSALYLCASSSEGLVETQYFGPGTRLLVL.

The gene calls are TRBV28 and TRBJ2-5; TRBD1 matches at 9 bases. The DNA end favors TRBJ2-7, so the J call may be wrong. The CDR3 loop spans 15 amino acids. Per germline, CDR1 MDHEN and CDR2 SYDVKM. The CDR3 sequence is CASSDLSGTGPEQYF. The DNA for the CDR3 is TGTGCCAGCAGTGACCTTTCTGGGACAGGGCCCGAGCAGTACTTC.

The chain couples TRBV9 to TRBJ2-3, with a weak D call TRBD2 (5 bases). Germline CDR1 SGDLS, CDR2 YYNGEE. The CDR3 has 14 amino acids. The V end lost 0 bases, the J end lost 8 bases, and 13 bases lay between the germline ends. The CDR3 DNA follows: TGTGCCAGCAGCGTAGAAGTGGGTGGAGGTACGCAGTATTTT. Amino acids: CASSVEVGGGTQYF.

The chain has TRBV7-8 and TRBJ2-7, with TRBD2 matching over 10 bases. Germline V CDR1 and CDR2: SGHVS, FQNEAQ. CDR3 size: 14 residues. V lost 5 bases to trimming and J lost 4 bases; unmatched junction nucleotides: 5. This CDR3 is CASSPGTSAYEQYF. The CDR3 region has the DNA TGTGCCAGCAGCCCAGGGACTAGCGCATACGAGCAGTACTTC.

The chain combines TRBV4-1 with TRBJ2-1; TRBD2 matches 13 bases. Germline V gene lookup returns CDR1 MGHRA and CDR2 YSYEKL. The CDR3 runs 17 residues. V shed 3 bases, J shed 2 bases, and the junction held 4 bases outside the gene matches. This chain's CDR3 is CASSQTSGRNPYNEQFF. In DNA, the CDR3 is TGCGCCAGCAGCCAGACTAGCGGGAGGAATCCCTACAATGAGCAGTTCTTC.

The chain has TRBV11-2 and TRBJ2-3; D is perhaps TRBD1 (6 bases). V gave up 2 bases and J gave up 2 bases, with 17 bases separating them. The CDR3 is 17 residues long. The germline CDR1 and CDR2 sequences are SGHAT and FQNNGV. Here the CDR3 DNA reads TGTGCCAGCAGCTTAAGGGACACAACCCCCATCACAGATACGCAGTATTTT. The encoded protein is CASSLRDTTPITDTQYF.

The chain couples TRBV27 to TRBJ2-7; 7 bases map to TRBD2. In germline, CDR1 is MNHEY, CDR2 SMNVEV (reference sequence). The CDR3 is made up of 15 amino acids. Trimming removed 10 bases from V and 3 bases from J; junction bases left unmatched: 15. The CDR3 sequence: CATLPFAGDLYEQYF. CDR3 coding DNA: TGTGCCACCCTACCGTTTGCGGGAGACCTCTACGAGCAGTACTTC.

V usage is TRBV6-1 and J usage is TRBJ2-7, with TRBD2 identical over 11 bases. The CDR3 loop spans 15 amino acids. The germline gives CDR1 MNHNS, CDR2 SASEGT. The junction had 4 bases not matched to a gene; V was cut back by 6 bases and J by 0 bases. The CDR3, as DNA: TGTGCCAGCAGACCCGGACTAGCGGGCTCCTACGAGCAGTACTTC. Translation: CASRPGLAGSYEQYF.